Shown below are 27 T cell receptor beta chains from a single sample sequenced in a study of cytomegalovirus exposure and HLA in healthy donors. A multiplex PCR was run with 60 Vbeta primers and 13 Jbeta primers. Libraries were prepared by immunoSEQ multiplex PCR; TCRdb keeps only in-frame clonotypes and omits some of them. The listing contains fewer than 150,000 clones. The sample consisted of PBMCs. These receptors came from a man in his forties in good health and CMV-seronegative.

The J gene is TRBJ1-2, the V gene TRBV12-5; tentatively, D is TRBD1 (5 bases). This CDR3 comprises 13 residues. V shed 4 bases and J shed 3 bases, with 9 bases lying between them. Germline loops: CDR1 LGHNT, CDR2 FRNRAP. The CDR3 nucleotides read TGTGCTAGTGGTTCCTCAGGGTACTATGGCTACACCTTC. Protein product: CASGSSGYYGYTF. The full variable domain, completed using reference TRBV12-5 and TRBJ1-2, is DARVTQTPRHKVTEMGQEVTMRCQPILGHNTVFWYRQTMMQGLELLAYFRNRAPLDDSGMPKDRFSAEMPDATLATLKIQPSEPRDSAVYFCASGSSGYYGYTFGSGTRLTVV.

As DNA, the CDR3 is TGTGCCAGCAGCTACACTTTAGGGGTGACGTCCTACAATGAGCAGTTCTTC. Translated: CASSYTLGVTSYNEQFF. The chain carries TRBV5-4 and TRBJ2-1; a weak D match, TRBD1 (5 bases). The CDR3 totals 17 residues. Germline V gives CDR1 SGHNT, CDR2 YYREEE (reference sequence). Trimming took off 3 bases at V and 1 base at J, with 17 bases between the two ends.

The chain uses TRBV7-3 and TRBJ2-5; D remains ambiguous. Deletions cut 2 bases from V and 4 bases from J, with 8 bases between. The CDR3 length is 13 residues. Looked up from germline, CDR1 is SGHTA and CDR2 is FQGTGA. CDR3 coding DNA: TGTGCCAGCAGCTTAGCAGGTGGAGAGACCCAGTACTTC. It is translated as CASSLAGGETQYF.

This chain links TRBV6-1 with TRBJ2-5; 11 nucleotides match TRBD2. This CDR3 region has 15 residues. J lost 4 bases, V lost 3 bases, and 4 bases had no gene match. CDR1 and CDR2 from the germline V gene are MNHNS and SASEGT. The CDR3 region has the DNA TGTGCCAGCAGTGAGGGTAGCGGGGGGGCAGAGACCCAGTACTTC. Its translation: CASSEGSGGAETQYF.

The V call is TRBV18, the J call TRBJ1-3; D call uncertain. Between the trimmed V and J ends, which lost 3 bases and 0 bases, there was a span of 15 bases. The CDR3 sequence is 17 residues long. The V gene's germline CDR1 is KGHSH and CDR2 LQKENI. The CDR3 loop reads CASSPNHPYSSGNTIYF. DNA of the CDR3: TGTGCCAGCTCACCGAACCATCCATACAGCTCTGGAAACACCATATATTTT.

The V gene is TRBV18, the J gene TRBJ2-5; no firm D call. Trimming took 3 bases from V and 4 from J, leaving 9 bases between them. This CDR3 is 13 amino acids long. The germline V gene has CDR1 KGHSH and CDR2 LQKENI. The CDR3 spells CASSPNAGETQYF. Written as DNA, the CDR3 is TGTGCCAGCTCACCGAATGCAGGAGAGACCCAGTACTTC.

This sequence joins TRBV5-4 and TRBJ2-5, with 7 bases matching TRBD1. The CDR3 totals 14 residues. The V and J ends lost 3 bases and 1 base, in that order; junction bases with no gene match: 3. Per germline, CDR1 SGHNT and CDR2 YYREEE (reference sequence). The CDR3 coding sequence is TGTGCCAGCAGCTCCGGGACAGCCCAAGAGACCCAGTACTTC. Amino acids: CASSSGTAQETQYF.

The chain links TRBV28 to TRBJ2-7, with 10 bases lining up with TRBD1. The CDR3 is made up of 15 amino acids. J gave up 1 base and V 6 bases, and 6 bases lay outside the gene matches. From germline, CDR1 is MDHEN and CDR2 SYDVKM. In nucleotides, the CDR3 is TGTGCCAGCAGAGCCGGGACAGGGGTTTCCTACGAGCAGTACTTC. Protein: CASRAGTGVSYEQYF.

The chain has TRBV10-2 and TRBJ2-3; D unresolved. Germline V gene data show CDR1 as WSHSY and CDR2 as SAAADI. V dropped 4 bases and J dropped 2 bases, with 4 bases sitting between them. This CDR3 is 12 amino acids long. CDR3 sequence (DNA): TGCGCCAGCAGTGTTTACACAGATACGCAGTATTTT. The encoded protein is CASSVYTDTQYF.

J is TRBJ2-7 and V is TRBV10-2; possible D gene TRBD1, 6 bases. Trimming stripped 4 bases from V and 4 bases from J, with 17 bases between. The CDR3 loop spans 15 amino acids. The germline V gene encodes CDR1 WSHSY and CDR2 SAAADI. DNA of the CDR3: TGCGCCAGCAGTGTATTACAGGGATTATTGTACGAGCAGTACTTC. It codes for CASSVLQGLLYEQYF.

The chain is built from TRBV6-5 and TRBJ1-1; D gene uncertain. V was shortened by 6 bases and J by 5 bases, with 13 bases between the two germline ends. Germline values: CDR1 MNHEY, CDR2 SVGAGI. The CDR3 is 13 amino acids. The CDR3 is CASSRLGATEAFF. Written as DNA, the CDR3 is TGTGCCAGCAGCCGCTTGGGAGCGACTGAAGCTTTCTTT.

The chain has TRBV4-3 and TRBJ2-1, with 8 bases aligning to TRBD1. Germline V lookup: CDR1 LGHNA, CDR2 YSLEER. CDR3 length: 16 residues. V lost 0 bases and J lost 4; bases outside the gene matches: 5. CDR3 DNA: TGCGCCAGCAGCCAAGATCAGGGGGCCTTTTACAATGAGCAGTTCTTC. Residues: CASSQDQGAFYNEQFF.

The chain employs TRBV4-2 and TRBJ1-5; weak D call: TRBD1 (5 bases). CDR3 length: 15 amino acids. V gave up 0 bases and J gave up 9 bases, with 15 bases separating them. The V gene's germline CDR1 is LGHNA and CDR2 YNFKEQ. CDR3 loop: CASSQESGDYGPQHF. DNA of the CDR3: TGTGCCAGCAGCCAAGAAAGCGGGGACTACGGGCCCCAGCATTTT.

CDR3 sequence reads: CASSQDRQGRNEQFF. The CDR3 coding sequence is TGTGCCAGCAGCCAAGACCGACAGGGGAGAAATGAGCAGTTCTTC. The chain combines TRBV14 with TRBJ2-1; 8 nucleotides align to TRBD1. The J segment lost 7 bases and the V segment lost 0 bases, leaving 5 bases of the junction unmatched. The V gene's germline CDR1 is SGHDN and CDR2 FVKESK. The CDR3 spans 15 residues.

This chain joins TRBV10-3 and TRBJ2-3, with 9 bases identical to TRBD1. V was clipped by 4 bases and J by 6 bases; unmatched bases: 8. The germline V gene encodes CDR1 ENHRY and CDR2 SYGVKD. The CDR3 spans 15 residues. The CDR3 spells CAISGPGQGEDTQYF. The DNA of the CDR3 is TGTGCCATCAGTGGCCCGGGACAGGGTGAGGATACGCAGTATTTT.

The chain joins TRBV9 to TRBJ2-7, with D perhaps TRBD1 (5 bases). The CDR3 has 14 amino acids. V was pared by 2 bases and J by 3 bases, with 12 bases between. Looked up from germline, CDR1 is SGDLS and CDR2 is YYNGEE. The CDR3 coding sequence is TGTGCCAGCAGCGTCCAGGGTGGGGACTACGAGCAGTACTTC. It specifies CASSVQGGDYEQYF. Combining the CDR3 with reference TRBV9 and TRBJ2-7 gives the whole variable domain DSGVTQTPKHLITATGQRVTLRCSPRSGDLSVYWYQQSLDQGLQFLIQYYNGEERAKGNILERFSAQQFPDLHSELNLSSLELGDSALYFCASSVQGGDYEQYFGPGTRLTVT.

The CDR3 nucleotides read TGTGCCAGCAGCCAGGGGCACTCCTACGAGCAGTACTTC. As protein: CASSQGHSYEQYF. J is TRBJ2-7 and V is TRBV4-2; D perhaps matches TRBD1 (5 bases). The length of the CDR3 is 13 residues. V lost 3 bases, J lost 0 bases, and 6 bases lay in between. The germline gives CDR1 LGHNA, CDR2 YNFKEQ.

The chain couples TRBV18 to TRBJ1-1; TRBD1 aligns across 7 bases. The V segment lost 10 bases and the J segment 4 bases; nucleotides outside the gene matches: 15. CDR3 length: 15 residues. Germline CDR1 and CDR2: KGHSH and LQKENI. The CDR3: CATVRTGAEGTEAFF. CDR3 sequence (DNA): TGTGCCACCGTACGCACAGGGGCCGAAGGCACTGAAGCTTTCTTT.

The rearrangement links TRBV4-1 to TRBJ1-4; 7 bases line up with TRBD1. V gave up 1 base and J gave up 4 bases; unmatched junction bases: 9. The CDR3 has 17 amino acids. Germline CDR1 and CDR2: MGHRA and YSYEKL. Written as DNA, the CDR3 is TGCGCCAGCAGCCAAGGGAACACGGGACAGTTTAATGAAAAACTGTTTTTT. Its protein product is CASSQGNTGQFNEKLFF.

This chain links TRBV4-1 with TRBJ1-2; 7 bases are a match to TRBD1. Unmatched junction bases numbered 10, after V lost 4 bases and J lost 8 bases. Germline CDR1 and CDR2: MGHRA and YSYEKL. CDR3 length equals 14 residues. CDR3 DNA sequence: TGCGCCAGCAGCCCCCTGACAGGGTCGGAAGGCTACACCTTC. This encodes CASSPLTGSEGYTF.

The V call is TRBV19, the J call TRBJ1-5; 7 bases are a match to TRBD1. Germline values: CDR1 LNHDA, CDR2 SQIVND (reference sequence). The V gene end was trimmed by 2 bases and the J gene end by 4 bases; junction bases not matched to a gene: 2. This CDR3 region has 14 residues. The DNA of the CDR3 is TGTGCCAGTAGTATAACAGGGGAAAATCAGCCCCAGCATTTT. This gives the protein CASSITGENQPQHF.

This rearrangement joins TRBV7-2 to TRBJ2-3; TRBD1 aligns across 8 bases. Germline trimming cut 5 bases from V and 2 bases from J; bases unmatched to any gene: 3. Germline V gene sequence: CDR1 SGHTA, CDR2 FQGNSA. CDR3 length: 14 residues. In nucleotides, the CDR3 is TGTGCCAGCAGCCCCCAGGGGGCCACAGATACGCAGTATTTT. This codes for CASSPQGATDTQYF.

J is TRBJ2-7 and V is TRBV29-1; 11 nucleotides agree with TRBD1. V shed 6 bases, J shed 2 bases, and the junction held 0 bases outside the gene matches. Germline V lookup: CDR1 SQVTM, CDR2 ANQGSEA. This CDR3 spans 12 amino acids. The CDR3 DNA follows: TGCAGCGTGGACAGGGGGCCCTACGAGCAGTACTTC. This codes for CSVDRGPYEQYF.

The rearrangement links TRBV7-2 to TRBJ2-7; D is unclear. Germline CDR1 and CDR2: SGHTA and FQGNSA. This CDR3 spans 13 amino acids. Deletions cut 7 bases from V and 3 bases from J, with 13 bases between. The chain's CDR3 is CASNPDTNYEQYF. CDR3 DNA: TGTGCCAGCAACCCAGACACAAACTACGAGCAGTACTTC.

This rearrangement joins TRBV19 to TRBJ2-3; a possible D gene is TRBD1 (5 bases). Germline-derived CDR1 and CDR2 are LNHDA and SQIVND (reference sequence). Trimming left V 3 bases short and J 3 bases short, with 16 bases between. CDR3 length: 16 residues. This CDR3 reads CASSINGAGETDTQYF. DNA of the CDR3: TGTGCCAGTAGTATTAATGGGGCTGGAGAGACAGATACGCAGTATTTT.

CDR3 in DNA: TGTGCCAGCTCACCAGTAGCAGGGTCTGATGGCGAGCAGTACTTC. As protein: CASSPVAGSDGEQYF. The V gene is TRBV18, the J gene TRBJ2-7, with D perhaps TRBD1 (5 bases). The CDR3 sequence is 15 residues long. The germline gives CDR1 KGHSH, CDR2 LQKENI. Trimming shortened V by 2 bases and J by 6 bases, and 17 bases separated the two germline ends.

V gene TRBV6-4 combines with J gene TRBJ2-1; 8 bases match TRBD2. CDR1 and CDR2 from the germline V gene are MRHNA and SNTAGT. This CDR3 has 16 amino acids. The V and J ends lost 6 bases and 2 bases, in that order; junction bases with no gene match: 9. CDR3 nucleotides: TGTGCCAGCAGCAATTTAGCGGGGCATCCCTACAATGAGCAGTTCTTC. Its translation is CASSNLAGHPYNEQFF.